This entry describes one T cell receptor (beta chain). Preparation of the TCRbeta library involved a method that used unique molecular identifiers. MiXCR, applied by TCRdb to the PCR reads, yields one record per CDR3 protein. The table shows about 500,000 distinct CDR3 sequences, with over 25% occurring only once. With V trimmed by 6 bases and J by 7 bases, 5 bases remained unmatched. Germline assignment: CDR1 MNHNS and CDR2 SASEGT. The CDR3 covers 14 residues. This sample is part of a study of T-cell reconstitution after alpha-beta-depleted transplantation in children. The receptor comes from a human donor who donated a stem cell graft to a child with aplastic anemia. V is TRBV6-1 and J is TRBJ2-3, with 12 bases fitting TRBD2. The source material was PBMCs from the stem cell graft donor, sampled from the stem cell graft. Here the CDR3 DNA reads TGTGCCAGCAGCCGACTAGCGGGAGTTTATACGCAGTATTTT. This encodes CASSRLAGVYTQYF.